This is a list of T cell receptor beta chains from one sample in a study of cytomegalovirus exposure and HLA in healthy donors. This table comes from immunoSEQ multiplex PCR, and its TCRdb copy is limited to in-frame clones, with some not included. The sample consists of around 200,000 clones, 80% of them appearing once. Sample: PBMCs. All receptors come from a man aged 35-49 years in good health and CMV-seropositive. Each CDR3 is given with its conserved first and last residue. A D gene is named only where the DNA matches it firmly. Some rows mark clone size as missing; the rest say once, few, many or name a class of expanded clone.

j_gene: TRBJ1-2; abundance: -; d_gene: TRBD1; v_gene: TRBV7-9; CDR3aa: CSSSLARGTGDFYGYTF; CDR3nt: TGTTCCAGCAGCTTAGCGAGGGGGACAGGGGACTTCTATGGCTACACCTTC
j_gene: TRBJ2-5; abundance: few; d_gene: -; v_gene: TRBV7-3; CDR3aa: CASSLSRDEETQYF; CDR3nt: TGTGCCAGCAGCTTAAGTCGGGATGAAGAGACCCAGTACTTC
j_gene: TRBJ1-4; abundance: few; d_gene: TRBD1; v_gene: TRBV19; CDR3aa: CASSILNRGEANEKLFF; CDR3nt: TGTGCCAGTAGTATACTCAACAGGGGGGAAGCTAATGAAAAACTGTTTTTT
j_gene: TRBJ2-1; abundance: -; d_gene: TRBD1; v_gene: TRBV29-1; CDR3aa: CSVVAGTGISGEQFF; CDR3nt: TGCAGCGTGGTTGCCGGGACAGGGATCTCCGGTGAGCAGTTCTTC
j_gene: TRBJ1-3; abundance: few; d_gene: -; v_gene: TRBV11-3; CDR3aa: CASSQGGSGNTIYF; CDR3nt: TGTGCCAGCAGCCAAGGGGGATCTGGAAACACCATATATTTT
j_gene: TRBJ2-7; abundance: -; d_gene: -; v_gene: TRBV12-2; CDR3aa: CASRFGGDSLSYEQYF; CDR3nt: TGTGCAAGTCGCTTCGGGGGGGACAGCCTCTCCTACGAGCAGTACTTC
j_gene: TRBJ1-4; abundance: -; d_gene: -; v_gene: TRBV5-1; CDR3aa: CASRTGSTNEKLFF; CDR3nt: TGCGCCAGCAGGACAGGATCAACTAATGAAAAACTGTTTTTT
j_gene: TRBJ1-4; abundance: -; d_gene: -; v_gene: TRBV6-1; CDR3aa: CASRQGATNEKLFF; CDR3nt: TGTGCCAGCAGGCAGGGTGCAACTAATGAAAAACTGTTTTTT
j_gene: TRBJ2-1; abundance: -; d_gene: -; v_gene: TRBV7-9; CDR3aa: CASSTSYNEQFF; CDR3nt: TGTGCCAGCAGCACATCCTACAATGAGCAGTTCTTC
j_gene: TRBJ2-2; abundance: -; d_gene: TRBD1; v_gene: TRBV5-4; CDR3aa: CASSKQGGTGELFF; CDR3nt: TGTGCCAGCAGCAAACAGGGGGGCACCGGGGAGCTGTTTTTT
j_gene: TRBJ1-1; abundance: -; d_gene: -; v_gene: TRBV30; CDR3aa: CAWSVQGWGPEAFF; CDR3nt: TGTGCCTGGAGTGTACAGGGTTGGGGGCCTGAAGCTTTCTTT
j_gene: TRBJ2-7; abundance: -; d_gene: -; v_gene: TRBV5-3; CDR3aa: CARSLTRGTYEQYF; CDR3nt: TGTGCCAGAAGCTTGACCCGGGGGACCTACGAGCAGTACTTC
j_gene: TRBJ2-7; abundance: few; d_gene: -; v_gene: TRBV5-4; CDR3aa: CASSLGYAYEQYF; CDR3nt: TGTGCCAGCAGCCTCGGGTACGCCTACGAGCAGTACTTC
j_gene: TRBJ2-1; abundance: -; d_gene: -; v_gene: TRBV13; CDR3aa: CASSLSPASPGDGEQFF; CDR3nt: TGTGCCAGCAGCCTGAGCCCTGCTAGCCCGGGGGATGGTGAGCAGTTCTTC
j_gene: TRBJ2-2; abundance: few; d_gene: -; v_gene: TRBV6-5; CDR3aa: CASSRRLNTGELFF; CDR3nt: TGTGCCAGCTCCCGGAGGTTGAACACCGGGGAGCTGTTTTTT
j_gene: TRBJ2-1; abundance: -; d_gene: TRBD2; v_gene: TRBV5-6; CDR3aa: CASSQGLPNEQFF; CDR3nt: TGTGCCAGCAGCCAGGGACTACCCAATGAGCAGTTCTTC
j_gene: TRBJ1-4; abundance: -; d_gene: -; v_gene: TRBV2; CDR3aa: CASSSSGVANEKLFF; CDR3nt: TGTGCCAGCAGTTCTAGTGGTGTTGCTAATGAAAAACTGTTTTTT
j_gene: TRBJ2-7; abundance: -; d_gene: -; v_gene: TRBV6-4; CDR3aa: CASSLRDSDEQYF; CDR3nt: TGTGCCAGCAGTCTGAGGGATAGCGACGAGCAGTACTTC
j_gene: TRBJ1-1; abundance: -; d_gene: -; v_gene: TRBV5-4; CDR3aa: CASSLRRLVPGTEAFF; CDR3nt: TGTGCCAGCAGCTTGAGGCGACTTGTTCCGGGCACTGAAGCTTTCTTT
j_gene: TRBJ1-5; abundance: -; d_gene: TRBD1; v_gene: TRBV19; CDR3aa: CASSIIGTGGSQPQHF; CDR3nt: TGTGCCAGTAGTATAATTGGGACAGGGGGAAGTCAGCCCCAGCATTTT
j_gene: TRBJ1-5; abundance: once; d_gene: -; v_gene: TRBV7-2; CDR3aa: CASSLAAGSYSNQPQHF; CDR3nt: TGTGCCAGCAGCTTAGCGGCGGGGTCTTATAGCAATCAGCCCCAGCATTTT
j_gene: TRBJ1-4; abundance: few; d_gene: -; v_gene: TRBV29-1; CDR3aa: CSVARDSRNEKLFF; CDR3nt: TGCAGCGTTGCCCGGGACTCTCGAAATGAAAAACTGTTTTTT
j_gene: TRBJ1-1; abundance: -; d_gene: -; v_gene: TRBV4-3; CDR3aa: CASSQGSYMNTEAFF; CDR3nt: TGCGCCAGCAGCCAAGGCAGTTACATGAACACTGAAGCTTTCTTT
j_gene: TRBJ2-5; abundance: -; d_gene: -; v_gene: TRBV7-2; CDR3aa: CASSSQGGLGETQYF; CDR3nt: TGTGCCAGCAGCTCTCAGGGAGGTCTGGGAGAGACCCAGTACTTC
j_gene: TRBJ2-7; abundance: -; d_gene: TRBD2; v_gene: TRBV6-6; CDR3aa: CASSPAGVHEQYF; CDR3nt: TGTGCCAGCAGCCCAGCGGGGGTGCACGAGCAGTACTTC
j_gene: TRBJ1-2; abundance: once; d_gene: -; v_gene: TRBV6-5; CDR3aa: CASKVAGEYDYTF; CDR3nt: TGTGCCAGCAAGGTGGCAGGGGAGTATGACTACACCTTC
j_gene: TRBJ2-7; abundance: once; d_gene: TRBD1; v_gene: TRBV11-2; CDR3aa: CASSGGQGPYEQYF; CDR3nt: TGTGCCAGCAGCGGGGGACAGGGGCCCTACGAGCAGTACTTC